This paragraph covers one T cell receptor beta chain sequence. Its matching antigen is unknown. The data were obtained in a study of cytomegalovirus exposure and HLA in healthy donors. Study-level findings and limits: Immune exposure information available was restricted to CMV serostatus. Indistinguishability led to the exclusion of some V segments, TRBV6-2 and TRBV6-3 included. Several of the most significant clusters were apparently associated with common viral pathogens in a later analysis.

The CDR3 length is 15 residues. V shed 6 bases and J 5 bases; nucleotides not matched to a gene: 8. CDR1 is MNHNS and CDR2 is SASEGT in the germline V gene. Participants comprised healthy donors of bone marrow. In the PCR, 60 Vbeta and 13 Jbeta primers were used. Some clones are missing from TCRdb's copy, which holds only in-frame ones; the method was immunoSEQ multiplex PCR. The table has some 82,000 clones, approximately 88% seen once. This TCR came from a woman aged 50 to 65 in good health and CMV-seronegative. This chain connects TRBV6-1 to TRBJ2-3, with TRBD2 identical over 10 bases. Material for sequencing was PBMCs. CDR3 residues: CASSRGTSDVDTQYF. DNA of the CDR3: TGTGCCAGCAGCCGCGGGACTAGCGATGTAGATACGCAGTATTTT.